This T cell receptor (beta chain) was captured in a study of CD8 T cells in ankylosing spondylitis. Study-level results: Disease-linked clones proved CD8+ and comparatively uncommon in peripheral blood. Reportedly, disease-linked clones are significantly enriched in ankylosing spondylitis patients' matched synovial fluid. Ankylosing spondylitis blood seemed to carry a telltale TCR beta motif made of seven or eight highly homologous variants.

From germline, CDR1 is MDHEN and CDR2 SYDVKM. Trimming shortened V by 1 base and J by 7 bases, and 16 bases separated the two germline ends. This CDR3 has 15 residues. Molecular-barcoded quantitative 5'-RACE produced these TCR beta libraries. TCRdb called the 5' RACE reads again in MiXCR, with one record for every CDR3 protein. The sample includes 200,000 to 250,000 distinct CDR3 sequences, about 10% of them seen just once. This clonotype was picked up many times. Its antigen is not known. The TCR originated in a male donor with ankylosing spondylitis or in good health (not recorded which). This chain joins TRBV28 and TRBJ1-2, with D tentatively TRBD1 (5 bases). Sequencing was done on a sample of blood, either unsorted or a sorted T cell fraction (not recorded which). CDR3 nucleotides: TGTGCCAGCAGTTTATCTTTCCGGGGCTCTATTGGCTACACCTTC. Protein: CASSLSFRGSIGYTF.